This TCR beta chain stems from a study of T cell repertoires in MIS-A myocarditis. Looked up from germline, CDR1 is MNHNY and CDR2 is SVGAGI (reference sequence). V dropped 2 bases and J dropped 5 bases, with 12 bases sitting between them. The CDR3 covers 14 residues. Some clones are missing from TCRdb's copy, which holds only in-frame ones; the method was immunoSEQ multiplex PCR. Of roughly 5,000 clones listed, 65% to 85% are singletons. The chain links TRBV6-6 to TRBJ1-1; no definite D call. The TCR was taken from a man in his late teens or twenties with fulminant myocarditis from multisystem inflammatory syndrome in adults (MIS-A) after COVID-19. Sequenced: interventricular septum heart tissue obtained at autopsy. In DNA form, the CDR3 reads TGTGCCAGCAGTTACGGTGGACCGGGTACTGAAGCTTTCTTT. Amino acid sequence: CASSYGGPGTEAFF.